The subject of this entry is one TCR beta chain. Its antigen is still unknown. There were TCR beta CDR3 regions amplified from RNA transcripts. HTBI primers were used for first-round RT-PCR of the TCR CDR3. TCRdb reprocessed the multiplex PCR reads with MiXCR, giving one entry per CDR3 protein. Of 500,000 to 650,000 distinct CDR3 sequences listed, roughly 15% are singletons. This sample stems from a study of T cells in Graves' hyperthyroidism and ophthalmopathy. V was shortened by 3 bases and J by 1 base, with 17 bases between the two germline ends. Germline CDR1 and CDR2: SGHRS and YFSETQ. This CDR3 spans 16 amino acids. Study findings and constraints: A 13 V-J signature model discriminated ophthalmopathy versus stable hyperthyroidism. In the blood, most expanded thyroid clonotypes above 0.001 appeared as well. Progression to ophthalmopathy was predicted a median of 6.5 months early.

Material: blood. The sequence was collected from a woman between 50 and 59 years old with Graves' ophthalmopathy. The V call is TRBV5-1, the J call TRBJ2-7; D possibly corresponds to TRBD2 (6 bases). The CDR3 reads CASSYQDGTGSYEQYF. The CDR3 nucleotides are TGCGCCAGCAGCTACCAGGACGGGACTGGGTCCTACGAGCAGTACTTC.